This entry describes one T cell receptor (beta chain). Sequencing was performed with immunoSEQ multiplex PCR; in TCRdb, only in-frame clones are kept and a portion is missing. Altogether 200,000 to 250,000 clones are present, about 80% being singletons, with the ten largest covering about 2%. These data originate in a study of blood T cell repertoires in COVID-19. The length of the CDR3 is 17 residues. The V gene's germline CDR1 is SGHTA and CDR2 FQGNSA. J lost 8 bases, V lost 3 bases, and 17 bases had no gene match. The TCR was taken from a man in his sixties who had recovered from COVID-19. Sequencing input: PBMCs or T cells enriched from blood (not recorded which). The chain uses TRBV7-2 and TRBJ1-2, with 8 bases that match TRBD1. CDR3 DNA: TGTGCCAGCAGCTTTTCGCGCAGGAGTCAGGGGGCAAAGGGCTACACCTTC. Its protein product is CASSFSRRSQGAKGYTF.